This T cell receptor (beta chain) derives from a study of CD8+ T cells in alopecia areata. Whole-study context: Treatment of the treated patients consisted of oral tofacitinib, 5 to 10 mg twice daily. Dosing with tofacitinib proceeded for 6 to 18 months, followed by 6 months off drug.

Study-level findings and limits: Researchers reported that TCR sharing among patients proved less clear than in mice, possibly HLA-linked. Scalp lesions, especially in alopecia totalis/universalis, had higher clonality than normal scalp.

Extracted RNA was reverse transcribed into cDNA, the sequencing template. Profiled with immunoSEQ multiplex PCR; TCRdb holds only in-frame clones, not every one. The sample includes more than 150,000 clones, roughly three fifths of them seen just once. The V end was cut by 4 bases, the J end by 2 bases, with 6 bases between. Looked up from germline, CDR1 is MNHNS and CDR2 is SASEGT. This CDR3 has 13 amino acids. The treatment is: oral pan-JAK inhibitor, 5-10 mg twice daily. As regards this clone: Its antigen is still unknown.

Sequencing used CD4+ T cells sorted from blood, obtained at week 4, from a patient treated with tofacitinib. This rearrangement joins TRBV6-1 to TRBJ2-1; D not resolved. The sequence came from a human donor with alopecia areata. CDR3 in DNA: TGTGCCAGCAGTGTACTTACCTACAATGAGCAGTTCTTC. This codes for CASSVLTYNEQFF.